This TCR beta chain appears in the sequencing data of a study of blood T cell repertoires in COVID-19. Study overall: The study drew acute and convalescent COVID-19 samples from the United States, Italy and Spain. Sample material is recorded as cDNA or gDNA derived from T cells, B-cell-depleted T cells, or PBMCs.

The authors' processing: Estimates of nucleated cell counts were drawn from the amplification of reference gene primers. Using immunoSEQ multiplex PCR, the repertoire was profiled, and TCRdb retains in-frame clones only, with some absent. V, J and clone size reflect that table, while D and trimming were determined from the DNA. The repertoire holds about 98,000 clones, with 70% to 90% as singletons. The clonotype comes from a man in his fifties or sixties with active or convalescent COVID-19. The source material was peripheral blood.

The CDR3 DNA reads as TGCAGCGGGGGGGCAGGGCGAGGCTACACCTTC. Translating gives CSGGAGRGYTF. The chain couples TRBV29-1 to TRBJ1-2; D possibly corresponds to TRBD1 (6 bases). The ends were cut back, 7 bases at V and 8 bases at J, with 14 bases in the middle. The CDR3 contains 11 residues. Germline CDR1 and CDR2: SQVTM and ANQGSEA. Full variable domain (rest looked up from reference TRBV29-1 and TRBJ1-2): SAVISQKPSRDICQRGTSLTIQCQVDSQVTMMFWYRQQPGQSLTLIATANQGSEATYESGFVIDKFPISRPNLTFSTLTVSNMSPEDSSIYLCSGGAGRGYTFGSGTRLTVV.